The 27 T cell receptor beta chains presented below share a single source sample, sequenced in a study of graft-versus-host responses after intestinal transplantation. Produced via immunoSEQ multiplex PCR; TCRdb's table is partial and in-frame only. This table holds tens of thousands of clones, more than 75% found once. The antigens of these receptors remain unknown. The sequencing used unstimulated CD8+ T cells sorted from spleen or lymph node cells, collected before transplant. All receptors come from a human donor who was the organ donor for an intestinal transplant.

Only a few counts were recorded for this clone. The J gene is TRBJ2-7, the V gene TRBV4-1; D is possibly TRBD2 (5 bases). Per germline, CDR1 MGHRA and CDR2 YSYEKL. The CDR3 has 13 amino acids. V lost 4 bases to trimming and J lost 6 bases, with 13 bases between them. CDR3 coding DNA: TGCGCCAGCAGCCTCCCTCGAGGAGGCGAGCAGTACTTC. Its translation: CASSLPRGGEQYF.

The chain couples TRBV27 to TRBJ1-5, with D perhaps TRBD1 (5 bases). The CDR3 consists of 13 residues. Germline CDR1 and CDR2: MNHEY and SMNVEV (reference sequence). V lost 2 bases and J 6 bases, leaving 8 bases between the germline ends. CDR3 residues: CASSLTGRQPQHF. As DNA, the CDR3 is TGTGCCAGCAGTTTAACGGGGCGTCAGCCCCAGCATTTT.

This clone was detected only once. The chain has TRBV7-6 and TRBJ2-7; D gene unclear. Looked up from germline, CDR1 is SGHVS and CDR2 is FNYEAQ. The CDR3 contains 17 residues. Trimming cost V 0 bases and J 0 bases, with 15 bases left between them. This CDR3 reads CASSLAWAGSSSYEQYF. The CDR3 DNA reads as TGTGCCAGCAGCTTAGCGTGGGCCGGGTCTAGCTCCTACGAGCAGTACTTC.

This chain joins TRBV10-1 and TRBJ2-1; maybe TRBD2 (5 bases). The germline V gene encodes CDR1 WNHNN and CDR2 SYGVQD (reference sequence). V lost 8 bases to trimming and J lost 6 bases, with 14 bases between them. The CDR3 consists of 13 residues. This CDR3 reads CASSTGVRNEQFF. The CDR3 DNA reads TGCGCCAGCTCCACCGGGGTCCGCAATGAGCAGTTCTTC.

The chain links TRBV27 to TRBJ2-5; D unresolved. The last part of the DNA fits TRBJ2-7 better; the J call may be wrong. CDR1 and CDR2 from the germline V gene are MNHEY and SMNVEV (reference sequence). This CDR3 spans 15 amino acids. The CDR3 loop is CASSLVGSQMYEQYF. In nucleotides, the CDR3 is TGTGCCAGCAGTTTGGTGGGCAGCCAAATGTACGAGCAGTACTTC.

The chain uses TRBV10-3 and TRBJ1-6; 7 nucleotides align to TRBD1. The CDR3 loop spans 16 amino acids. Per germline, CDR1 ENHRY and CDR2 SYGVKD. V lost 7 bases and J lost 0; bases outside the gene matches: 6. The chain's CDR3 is CAIIGTESSYNSPLHF. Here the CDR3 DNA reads TGTGCCATCATCGGGACAGAGAGCTCCTATAATTCACCCCTCCACTTT.

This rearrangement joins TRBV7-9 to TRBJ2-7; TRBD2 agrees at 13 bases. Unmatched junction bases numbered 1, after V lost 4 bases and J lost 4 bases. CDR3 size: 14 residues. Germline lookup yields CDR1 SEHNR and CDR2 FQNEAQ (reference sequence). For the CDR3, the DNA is TGTGCCAGCAGCTCGGGACTAGCGGGATACGAGCAGTACTTC. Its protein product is CASSSGLAGYEQYF.

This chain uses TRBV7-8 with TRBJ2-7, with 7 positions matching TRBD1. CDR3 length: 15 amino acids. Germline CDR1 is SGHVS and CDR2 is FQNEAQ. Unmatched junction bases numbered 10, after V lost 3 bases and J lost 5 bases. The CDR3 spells CASSFARDSGHEQYF. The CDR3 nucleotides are TGTGCCAGCAGCTTCGCCCGGGACAGTGGGCACGAGCAGTACTTC. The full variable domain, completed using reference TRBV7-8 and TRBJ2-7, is GAGVSQSPRYKVAKRGQDVALRCDPISGHVSLFWYQQALGQGPEFLTYFQNEAQLDKSGLPSDRFFAERPEGSVSTLKIQRTQQEDSAVYLCASSFARDSGHEQYFGPGTRLTVT.

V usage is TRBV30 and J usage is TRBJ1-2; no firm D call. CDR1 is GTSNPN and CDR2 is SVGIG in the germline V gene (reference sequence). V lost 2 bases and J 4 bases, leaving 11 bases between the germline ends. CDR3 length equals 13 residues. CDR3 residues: CAWSRANFYGYTF. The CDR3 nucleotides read TGTGCCTGGAGTAGGGCAAACTTCTATGGCTACACCTTC.

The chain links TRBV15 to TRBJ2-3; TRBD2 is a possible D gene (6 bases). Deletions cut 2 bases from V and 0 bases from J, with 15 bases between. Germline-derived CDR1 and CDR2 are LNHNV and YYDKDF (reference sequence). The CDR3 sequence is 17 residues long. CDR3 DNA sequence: TGTGCCACCAGCAGATTACCACTAGCAACTAGCACAGATACGCAGTATTTT. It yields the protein CATSRLPLATSTDTQYF.

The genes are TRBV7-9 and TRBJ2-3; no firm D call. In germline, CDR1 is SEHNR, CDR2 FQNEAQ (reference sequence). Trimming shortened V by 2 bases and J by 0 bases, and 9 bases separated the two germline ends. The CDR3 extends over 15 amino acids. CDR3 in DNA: TGTGCCAGCAGCTTAATCGGCGGTAGCACAGATACGCAGTATTTT. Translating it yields CASSLIGGSTDTQYF. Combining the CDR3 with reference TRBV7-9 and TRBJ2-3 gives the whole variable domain DTGVSQNPRHKITKRGQNVTFRCDPISEHNRLYWYRQTLGQGPEFLTYFQNEAQLEKSRLLSDRFSAERPKGSFSTLEIQRTEQGDSAMYLCASSLIGGSTDTQYFGPGTRLTVL.

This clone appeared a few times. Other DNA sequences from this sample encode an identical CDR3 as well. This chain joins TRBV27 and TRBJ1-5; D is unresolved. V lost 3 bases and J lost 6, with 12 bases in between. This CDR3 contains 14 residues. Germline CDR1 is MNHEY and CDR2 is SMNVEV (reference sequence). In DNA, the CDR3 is TGTGCCAGCAGTTTCCGGGGTGTAGGTCAGCCCCAGCATTTT. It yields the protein CASSFRGVGQPQHF.

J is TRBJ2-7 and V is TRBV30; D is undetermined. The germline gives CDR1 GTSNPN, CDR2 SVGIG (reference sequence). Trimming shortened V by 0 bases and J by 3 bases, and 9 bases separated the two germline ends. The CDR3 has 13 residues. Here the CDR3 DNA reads TGTGCCTGGAGTGTATCTGGTAGCTACGAGCAGTACTTC. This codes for CAWSVSGSYEQYF.

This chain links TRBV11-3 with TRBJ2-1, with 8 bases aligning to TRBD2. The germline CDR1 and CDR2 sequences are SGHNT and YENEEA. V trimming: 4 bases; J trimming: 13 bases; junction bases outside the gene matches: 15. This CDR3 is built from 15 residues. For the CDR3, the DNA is TGTGCCAGCAGCTCTCGTGGTAGCGGGGTCCCCCTCCAGTTCTTC. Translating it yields CASSSRGSGVPLQFF. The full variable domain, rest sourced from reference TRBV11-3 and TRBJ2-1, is EAGVVQSPRYKIIEKKQPVAFWCNPISGHNTLYWYLQNLGQGPELLIRYENEEAVDDSQLPKDRFSAERLKGVDSTLKIQPAELGDSAVYLCASSSRGSGVPLQFFGPGTRLTVL.

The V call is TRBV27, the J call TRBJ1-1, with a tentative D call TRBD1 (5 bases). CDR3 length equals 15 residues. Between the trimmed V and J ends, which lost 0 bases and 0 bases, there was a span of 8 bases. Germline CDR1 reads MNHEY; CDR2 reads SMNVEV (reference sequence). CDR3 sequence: CASSLSRGMNTEAFF. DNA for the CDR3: TGTGCCAGCAGTTTATCCCGGGGGATGAACACTGAAGCTTTCTTT.

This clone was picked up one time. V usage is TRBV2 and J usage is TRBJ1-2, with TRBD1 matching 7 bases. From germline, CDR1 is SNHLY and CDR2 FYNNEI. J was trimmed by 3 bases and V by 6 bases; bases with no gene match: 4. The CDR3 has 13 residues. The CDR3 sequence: CASRDRVDYGYTF. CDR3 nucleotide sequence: TGTGCCAGCAGAGACAGGGTGGACTATGGCTACACCTTC.

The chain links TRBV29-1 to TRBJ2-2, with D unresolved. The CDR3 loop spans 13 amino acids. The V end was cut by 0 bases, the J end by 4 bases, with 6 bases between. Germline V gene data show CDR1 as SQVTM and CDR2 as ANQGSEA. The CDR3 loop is CSVEDPFTGELFF. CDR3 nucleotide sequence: TGCAGCGTTGAAGACCCGTTCACCGGGGAGCTGTTTTTT.

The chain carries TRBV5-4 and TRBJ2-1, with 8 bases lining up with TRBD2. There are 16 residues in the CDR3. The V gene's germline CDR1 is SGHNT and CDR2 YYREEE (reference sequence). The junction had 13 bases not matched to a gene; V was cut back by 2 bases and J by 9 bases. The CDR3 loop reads CASSFLGEREIGEQFF. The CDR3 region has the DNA TGTGCCAGCAGCTTTCTTGGGGAGCGGGAGATTGGTGAGCAGTTCTTC.

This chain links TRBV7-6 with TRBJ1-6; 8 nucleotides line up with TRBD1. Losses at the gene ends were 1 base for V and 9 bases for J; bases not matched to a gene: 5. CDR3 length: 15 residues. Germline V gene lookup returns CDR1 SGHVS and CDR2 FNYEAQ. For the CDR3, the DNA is TGTGCCAGCAGCTTAGAGACAGGGGATGGTTCACCCCTCCACTTT. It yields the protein CASSLETGDGSPLHF.

As DNA, the CDR3 is TGTGCCTGGAGAGTTGGGGGGGGCCACGAGCAGTACTTC. It specifies CAWRVGGGHEQYF. V and J are TRBV30 and TRBJ2-7; a possible D gene is TRBD2 (7 bases). There are 13 residues in the CDR3. Germline V CDR1 and CDR2: GTSNPN, SVGIG (reference sequence). V lost 3 bases, J lost 5 bases, and 14 bases lay in between. Based on the CDR3 plus reference TRBV30 and TRBJ2-7, the full variable domain is SQTIHQWPATLVQPVGSPLSLECTVEGTSNPNLYWYRQAAGRGLQLLFYSVGIGQISSEVPQNLSASRPQDRQFILSSKKLLLSDSGFYLCAWRVGGGHEQYFGPGTRLTVT.

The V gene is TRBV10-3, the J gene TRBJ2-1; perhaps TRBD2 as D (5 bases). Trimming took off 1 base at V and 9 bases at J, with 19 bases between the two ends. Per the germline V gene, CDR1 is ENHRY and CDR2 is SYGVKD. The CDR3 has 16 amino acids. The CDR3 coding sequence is TGTGCCATCAGTGAGTTCCCCGCGGGTACGCTTCGTGAGCAGTTCTTC. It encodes CAISEFPAGTLREQFF.

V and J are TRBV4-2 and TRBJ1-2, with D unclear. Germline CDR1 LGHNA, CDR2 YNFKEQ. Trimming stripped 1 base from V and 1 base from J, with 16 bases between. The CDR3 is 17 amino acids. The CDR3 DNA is TGTGCCAGCAGCCAAGTCCCAGGCGAACCTTTTAACTATGGCTACACCTTC. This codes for CASSQVPGEPFNYGYTF.

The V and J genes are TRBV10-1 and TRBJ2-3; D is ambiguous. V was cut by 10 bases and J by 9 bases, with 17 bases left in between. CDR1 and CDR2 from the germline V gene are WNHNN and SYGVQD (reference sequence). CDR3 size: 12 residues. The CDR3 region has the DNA TGCGCCACGTCCGAGGTCAGAGCGACGCAGTATTTT. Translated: CATSEVRATQYF.

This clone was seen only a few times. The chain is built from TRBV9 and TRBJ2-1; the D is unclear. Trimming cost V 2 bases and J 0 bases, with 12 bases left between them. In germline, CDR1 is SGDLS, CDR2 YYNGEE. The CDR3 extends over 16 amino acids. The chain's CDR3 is CASSVYSQPSYNEQFF. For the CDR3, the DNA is TGTGCCAGCAGCGTCTACTCGCAACCCTCCTACAATGAGCAGTTCTTC.

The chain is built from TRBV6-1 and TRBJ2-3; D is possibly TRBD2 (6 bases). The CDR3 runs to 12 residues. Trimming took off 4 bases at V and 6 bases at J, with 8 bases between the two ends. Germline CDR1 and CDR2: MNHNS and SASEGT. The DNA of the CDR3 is TGTGCCAGCAGTGCCACTAGCGATACGCAGTATTTT. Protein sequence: CASSATSDTQYF.

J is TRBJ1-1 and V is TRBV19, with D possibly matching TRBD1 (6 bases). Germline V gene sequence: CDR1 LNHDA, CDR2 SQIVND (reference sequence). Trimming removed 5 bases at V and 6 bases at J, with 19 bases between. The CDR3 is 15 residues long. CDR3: CASSPRTERKAEAFF. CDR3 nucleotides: TGTGCCAGTAGTCCCCGGACAGAACGAAAGGCTGAAGCTTTCTTT.

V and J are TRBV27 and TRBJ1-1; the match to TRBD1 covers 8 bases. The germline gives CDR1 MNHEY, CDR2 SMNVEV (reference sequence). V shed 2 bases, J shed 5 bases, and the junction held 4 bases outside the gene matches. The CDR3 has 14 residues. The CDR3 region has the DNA TGTGCCAGCAGTTTAGACAGGGGCATGACTGAAGCTTTCTTT. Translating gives CASSLDRGMTEAFF.